This T cell receptor beta chain was observed in a study of radiotherapy plus CTLA-4 blockade in lung cancer. At the level of the study: Disease control reached over 30%, with objective responses in roughly 17%. Study-wide results and limits: Early clone dynamics of blood T cells, plus interferon-beta, reportedly predicted response best. Radiotherapy was combined with ipilimumab, and tumor-derived TCR clones then expanded in blood.

The data were produced by immunoSEQ multiplex PCR, yet TCRdb's version contains in-frame clones alone and is incomplete. The table lists 80,000 to 95,000 clones, around 83% of them singletons. This clone was picked up a small number of times. The antigen remains unidentified. Participants had chemo-refractory metastatic non-small-cell lung cancer and were treated with focal radiation plus ipilimumab CTLA-4 blockade. Trimming left V 2 bases short and J 8 bases short, with 12 bases between. CDR3 length: 14 residues. Germline V gene sequence: CDR1 MDHEN, CDR2 SYDVKM. The genes are TRBV28 and TRBJ1-4; possibly TRBD1 for D (5 bases). This specimen consisted of peripheral blood, obtained from a patient treated with radiotherapy plus ipilimumab. The origin of this receptor is a human donor with non-small cell lung cancer that progressed on radiotherapy plus ipilimumab. The CDR3 region is CASSLLRGREKLFF. The CDR3 DNA reads as TGTGCCAGCAGTTTACTTAGGGGACGCGAAAAACTGTTTTTT.